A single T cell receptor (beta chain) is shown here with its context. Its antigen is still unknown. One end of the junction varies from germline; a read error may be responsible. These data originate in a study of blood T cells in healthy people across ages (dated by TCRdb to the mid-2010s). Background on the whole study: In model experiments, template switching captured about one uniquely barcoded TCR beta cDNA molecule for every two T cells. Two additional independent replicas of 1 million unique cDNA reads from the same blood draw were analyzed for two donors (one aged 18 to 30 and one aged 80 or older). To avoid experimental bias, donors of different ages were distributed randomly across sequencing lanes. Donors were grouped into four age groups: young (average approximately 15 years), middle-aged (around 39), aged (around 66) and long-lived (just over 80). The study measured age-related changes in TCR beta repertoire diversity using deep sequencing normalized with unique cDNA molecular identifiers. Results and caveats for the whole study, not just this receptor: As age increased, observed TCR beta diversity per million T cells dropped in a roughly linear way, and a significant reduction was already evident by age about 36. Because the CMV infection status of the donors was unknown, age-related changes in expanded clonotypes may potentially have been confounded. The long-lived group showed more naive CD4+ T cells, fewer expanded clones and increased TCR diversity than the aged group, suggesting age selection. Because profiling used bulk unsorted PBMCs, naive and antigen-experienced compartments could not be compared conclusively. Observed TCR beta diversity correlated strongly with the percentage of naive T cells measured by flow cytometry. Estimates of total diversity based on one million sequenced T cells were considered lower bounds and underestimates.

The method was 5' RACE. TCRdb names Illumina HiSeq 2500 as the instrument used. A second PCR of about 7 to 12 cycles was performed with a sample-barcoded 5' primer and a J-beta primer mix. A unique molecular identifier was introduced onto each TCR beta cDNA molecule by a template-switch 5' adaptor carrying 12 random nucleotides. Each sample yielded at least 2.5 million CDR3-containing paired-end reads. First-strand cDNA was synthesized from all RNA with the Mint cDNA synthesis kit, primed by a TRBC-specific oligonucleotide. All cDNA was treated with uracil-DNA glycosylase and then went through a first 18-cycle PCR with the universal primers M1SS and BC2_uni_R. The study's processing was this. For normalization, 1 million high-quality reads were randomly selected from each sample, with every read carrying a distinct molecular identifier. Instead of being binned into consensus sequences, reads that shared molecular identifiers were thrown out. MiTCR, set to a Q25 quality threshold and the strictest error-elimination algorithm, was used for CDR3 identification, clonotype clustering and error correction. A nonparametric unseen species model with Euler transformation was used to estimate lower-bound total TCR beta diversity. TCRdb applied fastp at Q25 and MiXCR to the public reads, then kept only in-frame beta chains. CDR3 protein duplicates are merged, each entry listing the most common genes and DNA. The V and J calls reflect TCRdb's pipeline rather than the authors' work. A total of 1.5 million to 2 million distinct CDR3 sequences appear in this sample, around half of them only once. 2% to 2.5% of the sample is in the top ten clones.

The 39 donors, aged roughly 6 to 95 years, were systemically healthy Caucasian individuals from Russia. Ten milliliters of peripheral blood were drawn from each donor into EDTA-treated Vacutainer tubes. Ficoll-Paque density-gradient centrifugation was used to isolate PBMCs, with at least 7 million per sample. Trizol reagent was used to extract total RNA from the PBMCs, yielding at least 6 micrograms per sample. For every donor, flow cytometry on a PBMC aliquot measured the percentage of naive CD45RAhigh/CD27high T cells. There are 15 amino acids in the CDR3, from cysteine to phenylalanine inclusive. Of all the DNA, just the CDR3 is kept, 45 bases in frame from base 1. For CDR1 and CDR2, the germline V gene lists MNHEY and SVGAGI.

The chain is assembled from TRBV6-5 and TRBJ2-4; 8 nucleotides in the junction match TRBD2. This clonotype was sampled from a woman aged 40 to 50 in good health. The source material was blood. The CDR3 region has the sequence CASSSRGGREDIRYF. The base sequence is TGTGCCAGCAGCAGCCGGGGGGGTCGTGAGGACATTCGGTACTTC.